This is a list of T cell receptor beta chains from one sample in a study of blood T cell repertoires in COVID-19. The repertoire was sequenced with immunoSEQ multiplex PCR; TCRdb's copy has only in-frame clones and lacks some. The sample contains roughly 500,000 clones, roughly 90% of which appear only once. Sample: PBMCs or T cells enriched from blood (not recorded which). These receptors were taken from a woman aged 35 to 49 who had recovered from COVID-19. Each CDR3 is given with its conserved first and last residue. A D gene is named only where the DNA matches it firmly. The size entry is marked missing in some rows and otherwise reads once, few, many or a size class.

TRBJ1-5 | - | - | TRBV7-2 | CASSGVFNQPQHF | TGTGCTTCCTCGGGGGTTTTCAATCAGCCCCAGCATTTT
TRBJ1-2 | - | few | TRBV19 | CASSDNDRIRHESYTF | TGTGCCAGTAGCGACAACGACAGGATTCGGCATGAAAGCTACACCTTC
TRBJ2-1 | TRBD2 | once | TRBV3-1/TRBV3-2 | CASSIAGASYNEQFF | TGTGCCAGCTCGATAGCGGGAGCCTCCTACAATGAGCAGTTCTTC
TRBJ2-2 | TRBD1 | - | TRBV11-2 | CASSHQGAGELFF | TGTGCCAGCAGCCACCAGGGGGCCGGGGAGCTGTTTTTT
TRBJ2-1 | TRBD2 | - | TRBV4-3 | CASSPGLADLRYNEQFF | TGCGCCAGCAGCCCGGGACTAGCGGACCTACGGTACAATGAGCAGTTCTTC
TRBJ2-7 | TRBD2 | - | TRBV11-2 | CASSPSPGLAGRSSYEQYF | TGTGCCAGCAGCCCCTCCCCGGGACTAGCGGGCCGGAGCTCCTACGAGCAGTACTTC
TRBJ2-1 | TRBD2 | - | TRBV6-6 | CASSGVLAGGKDEQFF | TGTGCCAGCAGTGGGGTACTAGCGGGAGGGAAGGATGAGCAGTTCTTC
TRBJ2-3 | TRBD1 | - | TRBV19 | CASRPGDSPTDTQYF | TGTGCCAGTAGGCCCGGGGACAGCCCCACAGATACGCAGTATTTT
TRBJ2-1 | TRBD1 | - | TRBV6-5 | CASRRQGSNEQFF | TGTGCCAGCAGACGACAGGGAAGTAATGAGCAGTTCTTC
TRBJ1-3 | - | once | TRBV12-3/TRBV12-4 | CASKRHSGNTIYF | TGTGCCAGCAAAAGACACTCTGGAAACACCATATATTTT
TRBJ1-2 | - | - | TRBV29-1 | CSVVSRLTYGYTF | TGCAGCGTTGTCAGCAGACTCACCTATGGCTACACCTTC
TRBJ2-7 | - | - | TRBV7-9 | CASSQRRTEGLYEQYF | TGTGCCAGCAGCCAGCGACGGACAGAAGGCTTATACGAGCAGTACTTC
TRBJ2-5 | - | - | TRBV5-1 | CASSLNVQGTQETQYF | TGCGCCAGCAGCTTGAACGTACAGGGAACTCAAGAGACCCAGTACTTC
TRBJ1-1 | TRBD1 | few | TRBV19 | CASSVQGRNTEAFF | TGTGCCAGTAGTGTACAGGGGAGGAACACTGAAGCTTTCTTT
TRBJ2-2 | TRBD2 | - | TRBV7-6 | CASSLGTRLETGELFF | TGTGCCAGCAGCTTAGGGACTAGGTTGGAAACCGGGGAGCTGTTTTTT
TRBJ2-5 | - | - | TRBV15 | CATSIRYQETQYF | TGTGCCACCAGCATCCGGTACCAAGAGACCCAGTACTTC
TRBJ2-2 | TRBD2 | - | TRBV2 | CASSTGTTANTGELFF | TGTGCCAGCAGCACCGGGACTACTGCGAACACCGGGGAGCTGTTTTTT
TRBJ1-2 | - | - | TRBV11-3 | CASSLVGGSISDGYTF | TGTGCCAGCAGCTTAGTCGGGGGTTCGATCTCAGATGGCTACACCTTC
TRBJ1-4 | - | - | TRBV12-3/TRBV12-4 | CASLNSPNEKLFF | TGTGCCAGCTTGAACAGCCCAAATGAAAAACTGTTTTTT
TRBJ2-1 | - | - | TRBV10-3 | CAISESYPSRQSSYNEQFF | TGTGCCATCAGTGAGTCGTACCCCTCGAGACAAAGCTCCTACAATGAGCAGTTCTTC
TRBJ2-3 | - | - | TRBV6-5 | CASSQSGPNTDTQYF | TGTGCCAGCAGCCAATCTGGCCCAAACACAGATACGCAGTATTTT
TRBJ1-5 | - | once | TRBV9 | CASSVGIANQPQHF | TGTGCCAGCAGCGTCGGAATAGCAAATCAGCCCCAGCATTTT
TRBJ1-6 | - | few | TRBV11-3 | CASSLGQLGSPLHF | TGTGCCAGCAGCTTAGGACAGCTGGGTTCACCCCTCCACTTT
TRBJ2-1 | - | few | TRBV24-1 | CATSANRASYNEQFF | TGTGCCACCAGTGCTAACAGGGCCTCCTACAATGAGCAGTTCTTC
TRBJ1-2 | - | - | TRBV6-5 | CASSYGATGGLRGYTF | TGTGCCAGCAGTTACGGGGCAACGGGTGGCTTACGCGGCTACACCTTC
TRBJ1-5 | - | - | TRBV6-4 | CASSSESNQPQHF | TGTGCCAGCAGTAGCGAAAGTAATCAGCCCCAGCATTTT
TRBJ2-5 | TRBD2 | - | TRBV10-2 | CASRVFGTSGYQETQYF | TGCGCCAGCAGGGTGTTCGGGACTAGCGGGTACCAAGAGACCCAGTACTTC
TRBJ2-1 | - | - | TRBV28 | CASSLGSRRGRVGQNEQFF | TGTGCCAGCAGTTTAGGGTCGAGGAGGGGGCGCGTAGGTCAGAATGAGCAGTTCTTC
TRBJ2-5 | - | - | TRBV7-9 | CASSSRDGSQETQYF | TGTGCCAGCAGCTCACGAGACGGGAGCCAAGAGACCCAGTACTTC
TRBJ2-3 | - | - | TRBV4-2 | CASSWSTEDTQYF | TGTGCCAGCAGCTGGAGCACCGAGGATACGCAGTATTTT
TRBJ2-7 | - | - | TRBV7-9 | CASGTGTEQYF | TGTGCCAGCGGGACCGGGACAGAGCAGTACTTC
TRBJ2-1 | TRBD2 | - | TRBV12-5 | CASGLSRLAGDSYNEQFF | TGTGCTAGTGGTTTGTCCCGCCTAGCGGGAGATTCCTACAATGAGCAGTTCTTC
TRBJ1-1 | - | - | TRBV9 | CASSVLGGSEAFF | TGTGCCAGCAGCGTCTTAGGCGGTTCTGAAGCTTTCTTT
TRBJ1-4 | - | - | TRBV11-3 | CASSLVHATNEKLFF | TGTGCCAGCAGCTTAGTACATGCAACTAATGAAAAACTGTTTTTT
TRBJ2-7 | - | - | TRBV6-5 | CASSQGLSVYEQYF | TGTGCCAGCAGCCAAGGACTATCGGTCTACGAGCAGTACTTC
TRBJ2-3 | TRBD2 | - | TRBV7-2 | CASSPLLAGGADTQYF | TGTGCCAGCAGCCCCCTACTAGCGGGAGGGGCTGATACGCAGTATTTT
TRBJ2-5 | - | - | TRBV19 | CASSIVAAETQYF | TGTGCCAGTAGTATCGTCGCGGCGGAGACCCAGTACTTC
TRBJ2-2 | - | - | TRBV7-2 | CASSVAATGELFF | TGTGCCAGCAGCGTAGCGGCCACCGGGGAGCTGTTTTTT
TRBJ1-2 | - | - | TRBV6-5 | CASSRSESNGYTF | TGTGCCAGCAGCCGGAGCGAATCAAATGGCTACACCTTC
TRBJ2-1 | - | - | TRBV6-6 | CASSYLDSNEQFF | TGTGCCAGCAGTTACTTAGACAGTAATGAGCAGTTCTTC
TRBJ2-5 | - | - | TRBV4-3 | CASSHRVILERYQETQYF | TGCGCCAGCAGCCACAGGGTAATTCTAGAGAGGTACCAAGAGACCCAGTACTTC
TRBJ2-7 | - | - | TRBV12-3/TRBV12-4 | CASSFGPYEQYF | TGTGCCAGCAGTTTTGGGCCCTACGAGCAGTACTTC
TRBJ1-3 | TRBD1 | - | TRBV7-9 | CASSSPSTDRAGNTIYF | TGTGCCAGCAGCTCCCCTTCAACGGACAGGGCTGGAAACACCATATATTTT
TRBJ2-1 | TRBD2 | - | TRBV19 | CASSMPGLAGGRVNEQFF | TGTGCCAGTAGTATGCCGGGACTAGCGGGTGGGAGGGTCAATGAGCAGTTCTTC
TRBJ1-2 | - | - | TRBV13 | CASSLGRSVGYGYTF | TGTGCCAGCAGCTTAGGCCGCAGTGTTGGCTATGGCTACACCTTC
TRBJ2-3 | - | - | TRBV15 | CATSRPGIGTDTQYF | TGTGCCACCAGCAGACCCGGGATCGGCACAGATACGCAGTATTTT
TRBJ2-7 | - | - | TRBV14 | CASSQLPGEQYF | TGTGCCAGCAGCCAACTTCCGGGTGAGCAGTACTTC
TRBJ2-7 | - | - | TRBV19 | CASSIGQVSPYEQYF | TGTGCCAGTAGTATAGGACAGGTGTCCCCCTACGAGCAGTACTTC
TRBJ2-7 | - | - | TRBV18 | CASSPEGYEQYF | TGTGCCAGCTCACCGGAGGGTTACGAGCAGTACTTC
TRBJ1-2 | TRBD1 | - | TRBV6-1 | CASSEVRGPYGYTF | TGTGCCAGCAGTGAAGTCAGGGGGCCCTATGGCTACACCTTC
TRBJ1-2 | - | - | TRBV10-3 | CAISESSFYGYTF | TGTGCCATCAGTGAGTCATCTTTCTATGGCTACACCTTC
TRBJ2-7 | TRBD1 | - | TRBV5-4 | CASSTTQGAREQYF | TGTGCCAGCAGCACCACTCAGGGGGCGCGCGAGCAGTACTTC
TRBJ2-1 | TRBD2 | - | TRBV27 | CASSFVPSGLYNEQFF | TGTGCCAGCAGTTTCGTACCTAGCGGGCTGTACAATGAGCAGTTCTTC